This T cell receptor beta chain stems from a study of graft-versus-host responses after intestinal transplantation. Background on the study: Once they had received anti-thymocyte globulin induction, all recipients took tacrolimus and steroids for approximately 3 years.

As concerns this clone: What it recognizes is unknown.

Germline CDR1 and CDR2: MDHEN and SYDVKM. This CDR3 is built from 16 residues. J gave up 10 bases and V 7 bases, and 18 bases lay outside the gene matches. Findings of the study overall: GvH clones occurred in recipient marrow; some first appeared in ileum or blood.

TCRdb's copy holds only in-frame clones and misses some; the assay was immunoSEQ multiplex PCR. The table lists some 77,000 clones, about 90% of them singletons. Source: PBMCs, taken 98 days after intestinal transplantation. The receptor's source is a human patient who received an intestinal transplant, so some T cells may come from the graft donor. The chain uses TRBV28 and TRBJ2-1, with 8 bases lining up with TRBD2. In DNA, the CDR3 is TGTGCCAGCACCAGGTCCGGGACTAGTCCAGCGGGCGAGCAGTTCTTC. It is translated as CASTRSGTSPAGEQFF.